The entry that follows covers one TCR beta chain sequence. What antigen it recognizes has not been identified. No base quality information exists; no much larger clone differs at one position. The data were obtained in a study of immune aging and cytomegalovirus after organ transplant listed by TCRdb under 2021. About the investigation overall: Three-drug immunosuppression with prednisone, tacrolimus, and mycophenolate was given to all transplant recipients. On the study overall, not on this receptor specifically: Because CD57 was not measured in the sequencing data, a conservative gene-based aging definition was used instead. Large clones contained a higher proportion of TEMRA cells, and the seven largest clones (over 1,800 cells) acquired aged and TEMRA cells while losing TCM cells. Aged-phenotype cells increased post-transplant regardless of clone size, earlier in large clones (days 200-264) than small clones, following viremia.

Library preparation employed single-cell sequencing. This sample was sequenced with an Illumina NovaSeq 6000. For cell capture and library preparation, the team used the BD Rhapsody Targeted mRNA and AbSeq Reagent Kit in a microwell format. Libraries were prepared to cover TCR, sample tags, AbSeq, and targeted mRNA from the Human T-Cell Expression Panel plus custom TOX and TOX2 primers. Sequencing of the libraries was done on an Illumina NovaSeq. The original methods were these. The analysis covered fewer than 13,000 cells in total, of which 7,000 to 8,500 were CD8 T cells and a few thousand were CD8 T cells with an identifiable TCR CDR3. The BD Rhapsody Targeted Analysis Pipeline, including V(D)J processing, was run on the Seven Bridges Genomics platform to process the raw data. SeqGeq 1.6.0 was used for quality control, Sample Tag demultiplexing with Lex-BDSMK, clone identification with VDJ Explorer, and Seurat clustering. A clone was considered non-expanded if it made up <1% of CD8 T cells, and considered a clonal expansion if it made up >2.5% of the sample. TCRdb redid the processing of the public reads, applying fastp at Q25 and MiXCR, and retained in-frame beta chains. Rows with one shared CDR3 protein collapse into an entry with the most common genes and DNA. The V and J calls were not made by the authors but by TCRdb's processing. This sample comprises tens of thousands of distinct CDR3 sequences, approximately 34% of them detected only once. The ten largest make up 20% to 25% of the sample.

Taken with the paper, the label for time point translates to: five sample-tagged time points from pre-transplant (day -1) to day 368 post-transplant, pooled. After thawing, PBMC were stimulated with a CMV IE-1 overlapping peptide library for 11 to 13 hours, with no transport inhibitors added. After being thawed and rested overnight, the cells were stimulated in R10 medium along with CD28/CD49d costimulation. The IE-1 peptide library consisted of 15-amino-acid peptides overlapping by 11 amino acids. Each time point was barcoded with BD Single-Cell Multiplexing Kit Sample Tags, pooled, and stained with oligo-conjugated anti-CD45RA plus sorting antibodies. A BD FACSAria III was used to sort CMV-responsive CD8+CD137+ and CD4+CD154+ T cells at 4-way purity. Blood samples were drawn into EDTA vacutainers and processed by Ficoll gradient within 1-24 hours. The source of this sequence is a female donor who had a heart transplant and CMV viremia. The sequenced sample was CMV peptide-activated CD4+ and CD8+ T cells sorted from blood, obtained at five time points, pooled. What the cell subset or site label conveys for this sample: sorted CD8+CD137+ and CD4+CD154+ T cells after around 12 h CMV IE-1 peptide stimulation.

The CDR3 in this case is CASSLTFSPNEQFF. In nucleotide form, the sequence is TGTGCCAGCAGCTTAACATTTAGCCCCAATGAGCAGTTCTTC. The chain is made from TRBV7-6 and TRBJ2-1; the D gene cannot be named for sure. Deletion took 2 bases off V and 6 bases off J, with a span of 11 bases between the germline ends. From the cysteine up to the phenylalanine, the CDR3 has a length of 14 residues. Just the 42-base CDR3 DNA is kept, in frame starting at base 1. CDR1 and CDR2 are read off the germline V gene as SGHVS and FNYEAQ.